A single sample gave rise to the 32 T cell receptor beta chains below, sequenced in a study of T cell repertoires in cytomegalovirus infection. TCRdb reprocessed the reads via MiXCR and lists one record per CDR3 protein. The data contain under 200,000 distinct CDR3 sequences, roughly 9.8% of them singletons. Sequencing was performed on PBMCs. The receptors shown here come from a human donor in good health (CMV status not recorded). Some clones in this sample may be carry-over from other donors' samples.

The gene calls are TRBV29-1 and TRBJ1-2, with D possibly TRBD1 on 5 matching bases. The V end lost 3 bases, the J end lost 7 bases, and 12 bases lay between the germline ends. CDR1 is SQVTM and CDR2 is ANQGSEA in the germline V gene. The CDR3 loop spans 12 amino acids. The CDR3 coding sequence is TGCAGCGTTGAGCAGGGCCCGAGTGGCTACACCTTC. Translated, it gives CSVEQGPSGYTF.

This clonotype was seen many times. The CDR3 nucleotides read TGTGCCAGCAGCCAAGCTCTAGCGGGGTCCTACGAGCAGTACTTC. Residues: CASSQALAGSYEQYF. The gene calls are TRBV14 and TRBJ2-7, with 9 bases lining up with TRBD2. In germline, CDR1 is SGHDN, CDR2 FVKESK. The junction had 2 bases not matched to a gene; V was cut back by 1 base and J by 1 base. The CDR3 has 15 residues.

This clonotype showed up many times. V usage is TRBV28 and J usage is TRBJ2-2; TRBD1 matches 7 bases. The CDR3 is 14 amino acids. V trimming: 5 bases; J trimming: 6 bases; junction bases outside the gene matches: 6. The germline V gene encodes CDR1 MDHEN and CDR2 SYDVKM. This CDR3 reads CASSNYQGAGELFF. CDR3 DNA sequence: TGTGCCAGCAGTAACTATCAGGGGGCCGGGGAGCTGTTTTTT. Full variable domain (missing parts from reference TRBV28 and TRBJ2-2): DVKVTQSSRYLVKRTGEKVFLECVQDMDHENMFWYRQDPGLGLRLIYFSYDVKMKEKGDIPEGYSVSREKKERFSLILESASTNQTSMYLCASSNYQGAGELFFGEGSRLTVL.

This clonotype has a handful of counts. The V call is TRBV19, the J call TRBJ2-2; no reliable D call. V was cut by 3 bases and J by 6 bases, with 11 bases left in between. The CDR3 extends over 14 amino acids. In germline, CDR1 is LNHDA, CDR2 SQIVND (reference sequence). The CDR3 sequence is CASSISASAGELFF. The CDR3 nucleotides read TGTGCCAGTAGTATCTCCGCCAGTGCCGGGGAGCTGTTTTTT.

This clonotype appeared many times. The genes are TRBV6-4 and TRBJ2-1, with 8 bases lining up with TRBD1. The length of the CDR3 is 14 residues. V shed 5 bases and J 4 bases; nucleotides not matched to a gene: 4. Per germline, CDR1 MRHNA and CDR2 SNTAGT. The CDR3 spells CASSPQGAYNEQFF. The CDR3 coding sequence is TGTGCCAGCAGTCCGCAGGGGGCTTACAATGAGCAGTTCTTC.

The sample holds many counts of this clonotype. This chain joins TRBV7-2 and TRBJ2-5; unclear D gene. CDR3 length: 14 residues. Trimming removed 0 bases from V and 2 bases from J, with 7 bases in between. CDR1 and CDR2 from the germline V gene are SGHTA and FQGNSA. This chain's CDR3 is CASSLAGSQETQYF. The CDR3 DNA reads as TGTGCCAGCAGCTTAGCAGGTTCTCAAGAGACCCAGTACTTC.

The chain uses TRBV4-1 and TRBJ2-7, with a tentative D call TRBD1 (5 bases). This CDR3 has 16 residues. Germline V lookup: CDR1 MGHRA, CDR2 YSYEKL. V was shortened by 2 bases and J by 0 bases, with 14 bases between the two germline ends. Here the CDR3 reads CASSQSTDINSYEQYF. CDR3 sequence (DNA): TGCGCCAGCAGCCAATCCACGGACATAAACTCCTACGAGCAGTACTTC.

This clonotype came up many times. This chain connects TRBV2 to TRBJ1-2; D remains unclear. This CDR3 is built from 13 residues. The V and J ends lost 3 bases and 4 bases respectively, with 9 bases between them. The germline V gene has CDR1 SNHLY and CDR2 FYNNEI. CDR3 sequence: CASSDLGSYGYTF. CDR3 nucleotide sequence: TGTGCCAGCAGTGATTTGGGCAGCTATGGCTACACCTTC.

This clonotype has more than one count but fewer than ten. The chain joins TRBV2 to TRBJ2-7, with D perhaps matching TRBD2 (5 bases). The germline gives CDR1 SNHLY, CDR2 FYNNEI. V lost 4 bases, J lost 7 bases, and 23 bases lay in between. The CDR3 runs 16 residues. The CDR3 nucleotides are TGTGCCAGCAGTGTCCGCCCCCTCGGAGGCGGTAGAGAGCAGTACTTC. It is translated as CASSVRPLGGGREQYF.

This clonotype was picked up many times. A junction boundary mismatches the germline segment, possibly from a read error. The rearrangement uses TRBV7-9 and TRBJ2-5, with D unclear. Germline V gene lookup returns CDR1 SEHNR and CDR2 FQNEAQ (reference sequence). The CDR3 has 13 amino acids. In DNA, the CDR3 is TGTGCCAGCAGTTTAGCTTACGTGGAGACCCAGTACTTC. This sequence encodes CASSLAYVETQYF.

This clonotype was seen many times. The rearrangement uses TRBV7-8 and TRBJ1-1, with 11 bases fitting TRBD1. Germline CDR1 reads SGHVS; CDR2 reads FQNEAQ. V dropped 5 bases and J dropped 4; count of bases not matched to a gene: 9. The CDR3 length is 16 residues. The CDR3 region is CASSPRTGGVGTEAFF. CDR3 bases: TGTGCCAGCAGCCCCCGGACAGGGGGCGTCGGCACTGAAGCTTTCTTT.

This clonotype showed up just a few times. V gene TRBV20-1 combines with J gene TRBJ1-6; TRBD1 agrees at 7 bases. CDR3 size: 14 residues. Germline V gene lookup returns CDR1 DFQATT and CDR2 SNEGSKA (reference sequence). The ends lost 5 bases at V and 7 bases at J; junction bases unmatched: 8. CDR3 bases: TGCAGTGCTCCGGCTGGGGGACAGAATTCACCCCTCCACTTT. Protein: CSAPAGGQNSPLHF.

This clonotype has at least ten counts. The chain recombines TRBV15 with TRBJ2-5; D may be TRBD1 or TRBD2 (5 bases each). Germline V gives CDR1 LNHNV, CDR2 YYDKDF (reference sequence). The length of the CDR3 is 16 residues. The V gene lost 5 bases and the J gene lost 0 bases, with 16 bases spanning the gap. CDR3: CATSVPPGTHQETQYF. DNA of the CDR3: TGTGCCACCAGCGTACCCCCCGGGACGCACCAAGAGACCCAGTACTTC. Combining the CDR3 with reference TRBV15 and TRBJ2-5 gives the whole variable domain DAMVIQNPRYQVTQFGKPVTLSCSQTLNHNVMYWYQQKSSQAPKLLFHYYDKDFNNEADTPDNFQSRRPNTSFCFLDIRSPGLGDTAMYLCATSVPPGTHQETQYFGPGTRLLVL.

In this sample, this clonotype turned up a few times. The chain has TRBV11-3 and TRBJ1-3; no firm D call. The CDR3 has 14 amino acids. The ends were cut back, 5 bases at V and 0 bases at J, with 8 bases in the middle. Germline CDR1 and CDR2: SGHNT and YENEEA. This chain's CDR3 is CASSETDSGNTIYF. CDR3 in DNA: TGTGCCAGCAGCGAAACGGACTCTGGAAACACCATATATTTT.

The chain links TRBV7-9 to TRBJ1-1; 7 bases fit TRBD1. Germline CDR1 is SEHNR and CDR2 is FQNEAQ (reference sequence). The ends lost 1 base at V and 6 bases at J; junction bases unmatched: 5. CDR3 length: 14 residues. The CDR3 sequence: CASSLEGAVAEAFF. Here the CDR3 DNA reads TGTGCCAGCAGCTTAGAGGGGGCGGTGGCTGAAGCTTTCTTT.

The table lists this clonotype with a few counts. This chain joins TRBV20-1 and TRBJ2-5; weak D call: TRBD2 (7 bases). Deletions cut 5 bases from V and 5 bases from J, with 18 bases between. The CDR3 is 14 amino acids. Germline assignment: CDR1 DFQATT and CDR2 SNEGSKA (reference sequence). The CDR3 region has the DNA TGCAGTGCTCTCGACGCCGGGGGGCTTGAGACCCAGTACTTC. Its protein is CSALDAGGLETQYF.

This clonotype was counted at least ten times. The chain has TRBV2 and TRBJ1-1; D is uncertain. Germline CDR1 reads SNHLY; CDR2 reads FYNNEI. The CDR3 is 15 residues long. The V end was cut by 7 bases, the J end by 0 bases, with 15 bases between. The CDR3 spells CASTERGSLNTEAFF. The DNA of the CDR3 is TGTGCCAGCACCGAACGTGGGAGCTTGAACACTGAAGCTTTCTTT.

This clonotype showed up many times. J is TRBJ1-1 and V is TRBV7-2, with D perhaps TRBD1 (5 bases). The V and J ends lost 7 bases and 5 bases respectively, with 17 bases between them. The germline CDR1 and CDR2 sequences are SGHTA and FQGNSA. This CDR3 is built from 14 residues. CDR3 region: CASTAGAGGTEAFF. The DNA of the CDR3 is TGTGCCAGCACCGCCGGGGCTGGGGGGACTGAAGCTTTCTTT.

The chain couples TRBV5-1 to TRBJ2-7; maybe TRBD2 (6 bases). Trimming took 7 bases from V and 9 from J, leaving 23 bases between them. CDR1 and CDR2 (germline): SGHRS, YFSETQ. This CDR3 is built from 14 residues. DNA of the CDR3: TGCGCCAGCCCCGCGGGACGGTTTGAATATGGGCAGTACTTC. Translating gives CASPAGRFEYGQYF.

This clonotype was observed many times. V is TRBV7-2 and J is TRBJ2-5; 11 nucleotides align to TRBD1. The CDR3 is 18 residues long. After removal of 2 bases from V and 4 bases from J, the junction contained 12 bases not matched to a gene. Germline-derived CDR1 and CDR2 are SGHTA and FQGNSA. As DNA, the CDR3 is TGTGCCAGCAGCTTATGGACAGGGGGCAGGAGTAGAATAGAGACCCAGTACTTC. Residues: CASSLWTGGRSRIETQYF.

The table lists this clonotype with a few counts. V gene TRBV6-2 or TRBV6-3 combines with J gene TRBJ2-3; a possible D gene is TRBD2 (5 bases). The CDR3 covers 14 residues. V gave up 7 bases and J gave up 2 bases, with 13 bases separating them. CDR1 is MNHEY and CDR2 is SVGEGT in the germline V gene. In DNA form, the CDR3 reads TGTGCCAGCACCGGAACTAGATTCACAGATACGCAGTATTTT. The encoded protein is CASTGTRFTDTQYF.

This clonotype was observed at least ten times. V and J are TRBV7-8 and TRBJ2-7, with D possibly being TRBD1 (6 bases). V was trimmed by 3 bases and J by 0 bases, leaving 9 bases between them. Germline-derived CDR1 and CDR2 are SGHVS and FQNEAQ. The CDR3 contains 14 residues. This CDR3 is CASSFPGVSYEQYF. In nucleotides, the CDR3 is TGTGCCAGCAGCTTTCCAGGGGTCTCCTACGAGCAGTACTTC.

The chain joins TRBV28 to TRBJ2-5; D assignment may be TRBD1 or TRBD2 (7 bases each). Trimming pared 1 base from V and 3 bases from J, leaving 12 bases between. Germline V gene sequence: CDR1 MDHEN, CDR2 SYDVKM. The CDR3 is 15 amino acids. The CDR3 nucleotides are TGTGCCAGCAGTTTATATGCAGGGGGGGAAGAGACCCAGTACTTC. This encodes CASSLYAGGEETQYF.

This clonotype has a count of ten or more. The V gene is TRBV7-9, the J gene TRBJ2-7; TRBD1 matches at 10 bases. The J segment lost 6 bases and the V segment lost 4 bases, leaving 9 bases of the junction unmatched. The germline V gene encodes CDR1 SEHNR and CDR2 FQNEAQ (reference sequence). The CDR3 consists of 15 residues. As DNA, the CDR3 is TGTGCCAGCAGCTGGCCCGGGACAGGGGTAGGCGAGCAGTACTTC. Encoded protein: CASSWPGTGVGEQYF.

The V call is TRBV5-5, the J call TRBJ2-5; D may be TRBD1 (5 bases). The CDR3 length is 15 residues. CDR1 SGHKS and CDR2 YYEKEE come from the germline V gene (reference sequence). The V end was cut by 1 base, the J end by 5 bases, with 15 bases between. This chain's CDR3 is CASSLNQGLGETQYF. CDR3 bases: TGTGCCAGCAGCTTGAATCAGGGTCTGGGGGAGACCCAGTACTTC.

This clonotype was counted ten times or more. The chain has TRBV19 and TRBJ1-2; no firm D call. This CDR3 is built from 14 residues. V shed 3 bases and J shed 8 bases, with 16 bases lying between them. CDR1 and CDR2 from the germline V gene are LNHDA and SQIVND (reference sequence). CDR3 loop: CASSIQTHQGGYTF. In DNA, the CDR3 is TGTGCCAGTAGTATCCAGACTCACCAAGGAGGCTACACCTTC. The entire variable domain, with the rest obtained from reference TRBV19 and TRBJ1-2, is as follows: DGGITQSPKYLFRKEGQNVTLSCEQNLNHDAMYWYRQDPGQGLRLIYYSQIVNDFQKGDIAEGYSVSREKKESFPLTVTSAQKNPTAFYLCASSIQTHQGGYTFGSGTRLTVV.

Many counts were recorded for this clonotype. The chain carries TRBV7-9 and TRBJ1-4; 10 bases are shared with TRBD1. The V segment lost 7 bases and the J segment 7 bases; nucleotides outside the gene matches: 6. Germline values: CDR1 SEHNR, CDR2 FQNEAQ (reference sequence). This CDR3 is built from 14 residues. CDR3 coding DNA: TGTGCCAGCACGACCGGGACAGGGGCTGAAAAACTGTTTTTT. It translates to CASTTGTGAEKLFF.

This clonotype was seen repeatedly, ten times or more. The chain employs TRBV28 and TRBJ1-5; perhaps TRBD1 as D (5 bases). Looked up from germline, CDR1 is MDHEN and CDR2 is SYDVKM. V was trimmed by 5 bases and J by 2 bases, leaving 13 bases between them. The CDR3 has 15 amino acids. The CDR3 DNA follows: TGTGCCAGCAGTCGTTATAAAGGGGGCAATCAGCCCCAGCATTTT. It encodes CASSRYKGGNQPQHF.

This clonotype was recorded a few times. The rearrangement links TRBV7-9 to TRBJ1-1; D may be TRBD1 (5 bases). This CDR3 has 13 residues. CDR1 is SEHNR, CDR2 FQNEAQ, per germline (reference sequence). V lost 5 bases and J 4 bases, leaving 11 bases between the germline ends. The CDR3 spells CASSATVLTEAFF. Written as DNA, the CDR3 is TGTGCCAGCAGCGCGACAGTTCTCACTGAAGCTTTCTTT.

The CDR3 loop reads CASSSGQGPRSGNTIYF. CDR3 coding DNA: TGTGCCAGCAGCTCGGGACAGGGGCCACGCTCTGGAAACACCATATATTTT. This chain joins TRBV5-4 and TRBJ1-3, with 10 bases fitting TRBD1. The CDR3 has 17 residues. Germline V lookup: CDR1 SGHNT, CDR2 YYREEE (reference sequence). Trimming removed 3 bases from V and 0 bases from J; junction bases left unmatched: 6.

This clonotype was recorded at least ten times. The chain couples TRBV12-3 or TRBV12-4 to TRBJ2-1; 10 nucleotides match TRBD2. This CDR3 has 14 residues. Trimming took 4 bases from V and 5 from J; bases not matched to a gene: 2. As DNA, the CDR3 is TGTGCCAGCAGTTACCTAGCGGGGGACAATGAGCAGTTCTTC. Protein: CASSYLAGDNEQFF.

The chain combines TRBV7-3 with TRBJ2-1; possible D gene TRBD2, 6 bases. This CDR3 spans 13 amino acids. V was shortened by 5 bases and J by 5 bases, with 10 bases between the two germline ends. CDR1 is SGHTA, CDR2 FQGTGA, per germline. The CDR3 nucleotides read TGTGCCAGCAGCCGGGGGATCAACAATGAGCAGTTCTTC. Protein sequence: CASSRGINNEQFF. Variable domain in full (rest from reference TRBV7-3 and TRBJ2-1): GAGVSQTPSNKVTEKGKYVELRCDPISGHTALYWYRQSLGQGPEFLIYFQGTGAADDSGLPNDRFFAVRPEGSVSTLKIQRTERGDSAVYLCASSRGINNEQFFGPGTRLTVL.